The entry below gives a single TCR beta chain sequence along with its context. These data are taken from a study of shared clonotypes between healthy human individuals. Only in-frame clones appear in the TCRdb table, and some are missing; sequencing was by immunoSEQ multiplex PCR. The table includes 2,500,000 or so clones, roughly 93% detected once. The receptor comes from a young man in good health. Some clones in this sample may be carry-over from other donors' samples. The sample taken for sequencing was naive CD4+ T cells from PBMCs. Subset meaning: CD45RA+ positively selected.

CDR3 nucleotides: TGTGCCACCAGGAGACGGACAGATACGCAGTATTTT. Translation gives CATRRRTDTQYF. The rearrangement uses TRBV15 and TRBJ2-3; D gene uncertain. The length of the CDR3 is 12 residues. Germline CDR1 and CDR2: LNHNV and YYDKDF (reference sequence). With 6 bases removed from V and 3 bases from J, the gap between germline ends came to 7 bases.